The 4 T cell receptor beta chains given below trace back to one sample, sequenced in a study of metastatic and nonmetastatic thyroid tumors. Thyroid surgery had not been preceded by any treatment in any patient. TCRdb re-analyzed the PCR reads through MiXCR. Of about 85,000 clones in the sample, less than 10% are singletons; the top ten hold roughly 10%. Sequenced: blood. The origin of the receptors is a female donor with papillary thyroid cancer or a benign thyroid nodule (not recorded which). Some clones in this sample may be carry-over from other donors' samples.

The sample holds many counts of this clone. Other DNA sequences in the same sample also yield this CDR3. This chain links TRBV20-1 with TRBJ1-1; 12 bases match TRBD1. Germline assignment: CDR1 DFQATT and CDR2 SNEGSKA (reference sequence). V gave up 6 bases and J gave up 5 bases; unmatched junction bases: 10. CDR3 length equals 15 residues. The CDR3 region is CSAGWDRGLWTEAFF. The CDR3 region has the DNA TGCAGTGCCGGATGGGACAGGGGGCTCTGGACTGAAGCTTTCTTT.

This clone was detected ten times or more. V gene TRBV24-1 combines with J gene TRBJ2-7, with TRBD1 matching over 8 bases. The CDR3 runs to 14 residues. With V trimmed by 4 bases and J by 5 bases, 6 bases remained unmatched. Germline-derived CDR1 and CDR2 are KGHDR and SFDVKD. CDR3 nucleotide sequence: TGTGCCACCAGTGACGGACAGGGTTTGGACGAGCAGTACTTC. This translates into CATSDGQGLDEQYF.

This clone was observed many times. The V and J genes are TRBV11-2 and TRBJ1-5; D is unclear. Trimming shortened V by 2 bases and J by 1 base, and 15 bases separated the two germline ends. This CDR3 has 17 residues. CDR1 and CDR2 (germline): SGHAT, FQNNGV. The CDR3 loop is CASSLIRTSDSNQPQHF. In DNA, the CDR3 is TGTGCCAGCAGCTTAATCCGGACCTCGGACAGCAATCAGCCCCAGCATTTT.

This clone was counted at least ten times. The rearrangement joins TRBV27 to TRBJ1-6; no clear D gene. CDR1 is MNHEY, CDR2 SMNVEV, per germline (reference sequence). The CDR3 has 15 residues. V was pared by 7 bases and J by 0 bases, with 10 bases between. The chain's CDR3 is CASKTGSSYNSPLHF. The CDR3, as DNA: TGTGCCAGCAAAACCGGGAGCTCCTATAATTCACCCCTCCACTTT.